This T cell receptor beta chain is from a study of CD4 T cells in relation to SARS-CoV-2 and coronaviruses. The CDR3 runs 15 residues. After removal of 4 bases from V and 5 bases from J, the junction contained 8 bases not matched to a gene. The germline CDR1 and CDR2 sequences are SGHTA and FQGTGA. Comment on this clone: Antigen: not known.

Unexposed donor CD4+ T cells date from 2011-2018, before the COVID-19 pandemic. CD4+ T cells were isolated from the cells after roughly 11 days of culture. Generated by immunoSEQ multiplex PCR, the TCRdb table keeps only in-frame clones and is missing some. The sample has 20,000 to 30,000 clones, 70% to 80% seen once. The genes are TRBV7-3 and TRBJ2-5; 9 bases match TRBD2. The receptor comes from a human donor in good health. Source material: CD4+ T cells from PBMCs, cultured in vitro. The CDR3 nucleotides read TGTGCCAGCAGCTCCGCGGGAGGGCCGGGGGAGACCCAGTACTTC. This gives the protein CASSSAGGPGETQYF.